These T cell receptor beta chains were read from a single sample in a study of cytomegalovirus exposure and HLA in healthy donors. Only in-frame clones appear in the TCRdb table, and some are missing; sequencing was by immunoSEQ multiplex PCR. The sample consists of about 150,000 clones, nearly 80% of them appearing once. The sample consisted of PBMCs. The source is a man aged 25 to 45 in good health and CMV-seropositive. Both conserved end residues are part of each CDR3. Fields, in order: CDR3 length, clone size, D gene, J gene, V gene, CDR3 DNA, CDR3 protein. D genes are given only for firm matches. Size is stated for part of the rows, as once, few or many counts, or as a class when the clone is expanded.

cdr3_length: 14; clone_size: .; d_call: .; j_call: TRBJ1-5; v_call: TRBV6-1; cdr3_nt: TGTGCCAGCAGTGAATCGGGTCTCAATCAGCCCCAGCATTTT; cdr3_aa: CASSESGLNQPQHF
cdr3_length: 14; clone_size: .; d_call: .; j_call: TRBJ1-5; v_call: TRBV30; cdr3_nt: TGTGCCTGGAGTGACACAGGGATTCATCAGCCCCAGCATTTT; cdr3_aa: CAWSDTGIHQPQHF
cdr3_length: 18; clone_size: .; d_call: TRBD2; j_call: TRBJ2-2; v_call: TRBV2; cdr3_nt: TGTGCCAGCAGTGAACGGCTTCCAGCGGGAGGGCAAACCGGGGAGCTGTTTTTT; cdr3_aa: CASSERLPAGGQTGELFF
cdr3_length: 15; clone_size: .; d_call: TRBD2; j_call: TRBJ2-7; v_call: TRBV7-2; cdr3_nt: TGTGCCAGCAGCTCTCTAGCGGGGGGGCCCTACGAGCAGTACTTC; cdr3_aa: CASSSLAGGPYEQYF
cdr3_length: 14; clone_size: .; d_call: TRBD2; j_call: TRBJ2-7; v_call: TRBV2; cdr3_nt: TGTGCCAGCAGTGAGACTAGCGACACCTACGAGCAGTACTTC; cdr3_aa: CASSETSDTYEQYF
cdr3_length: 14; clone_size: .; d_call: .; j_call: TRBJ2-7; v_call: TRBV11-1; cdr3_nt: TGTGCCAGCAGCTACCGGGATTCCTTCTACGAGCAGTACTTC; cdr3_aa: CASSYRDSFYEQYF
cdr3_length: 16; clone_size: .; d_call: .; j_call: TRBJ2-1; v_call: TRBV5-4; cdr3_nt: TGTGCCAGCAGCTTTTTCGGGAGTGGGTTCCACAATGAGCAGTTCTTC; cdr3_aa: CASSFFGSGFHNEQFF
cdr3_length: 15; clone_size: few; d_call: TRBD2; j_call: TRBJ2-7; v_call: TRBV7-3; cdr3_nt: TGTGCCAGCAGCCCCACCGGGACTAGTCAGTACGAGCAGTACTTC; cdr3_aa: CASSPTGTSQYEQYF
cdr3_length: 15; clone_size: .; d_call: TRBD2; j_call: TRBJ2-3; v_call: TRBV7-2; cdr3_nt: TGTGCCAGCAGCAAACTAGCGGGAGTCCCAGATACGCAGTATTTT; cdr3_aa: CASSKLAGVPDTQYF
cdr3_length: 14; clone_size: .; d_call: .; j_call: TRBJ2-7; v_call: TRBV4-2; cdr3_nt: TGTGCCAGCAGCCCGCGGGACAGCTCCTACGAGCAGTACTTC; cdr3_aa: CASSPRDSSYEQYF
cdr3_length: 12; clone_size: .; d_call: .; j_call: TRBJ1-1; v_call: TRBV5-4; cdr3_nt: TGTGCCAGCAGCTTGCAGAACACTGAAGCTTTCTTT; cdr3_aa: CASSLQNTEAFF
cdr3_length: 16; clone_size: once; d_call: TRBD2; j_call: TRBJ2-1; v_call: TRBV5-1; cdr3_nt: TGCGCCAGCAGCTTGGTGTCTAGCGGGAGCGACAATGAGCAGTTCTTC; cdr3_aa: CASSLVSSGSDNEQFF
cdr3_length: 14; clone_size: .; d_call: .; j_call: TRBJ1-4; v_call: TRBV5-1; cdr3_nt: TGCGCCAGCAGCACGGGACTCCTGGGAGAAAAACTGTTTTTT; cdr3_aa: CASSTGLLGEKLFF
cdr3_length: 14; clone_size: .; d_call: TRBD2; j_call: TRBJ2-7; v_call: TRBV28; cdr3_nt: TGTGCCAGCAGTTTTAGCGGGAGCGGTTACGAGCAGTACTTC; cdr3_aa: CASSFSGSGYEQYF
cdr3_length: 20; clone_size: .; d_call: .; j_call: TRBJ2-6; v_call: TRBV7-3; cdr3_nt: TGTGCCAGCAGCTATGGCAATTTACAGGGATTTGACCCTGGGGCCAACGTCCTGACTTTC; cdr3_aa: CASSYGNLQGFDPGANVLTF